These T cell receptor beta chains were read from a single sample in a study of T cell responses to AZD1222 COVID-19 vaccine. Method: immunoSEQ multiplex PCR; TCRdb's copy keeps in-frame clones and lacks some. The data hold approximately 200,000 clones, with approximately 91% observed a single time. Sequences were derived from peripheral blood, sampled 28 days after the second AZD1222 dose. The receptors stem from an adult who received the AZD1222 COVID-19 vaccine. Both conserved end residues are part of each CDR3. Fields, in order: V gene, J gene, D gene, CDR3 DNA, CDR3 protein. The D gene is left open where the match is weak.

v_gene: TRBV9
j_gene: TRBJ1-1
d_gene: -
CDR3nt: TGTGCCAGCAGCTCTCAGGATGGTGAAGCTTTCTTT
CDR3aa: CASSSQDGEAFF

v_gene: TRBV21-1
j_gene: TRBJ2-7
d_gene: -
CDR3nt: TGTGCCAGCAGCAAGGCGGGGCCAGGATACGAGCAGTACTTC
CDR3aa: CASSKAGPGYEQYF

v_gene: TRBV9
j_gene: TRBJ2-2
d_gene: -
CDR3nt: TGTGCCAGCAGCGCTAGCGCAAACACCGGGGAGCTGTTTTTT
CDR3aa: CASSASANTGELFF

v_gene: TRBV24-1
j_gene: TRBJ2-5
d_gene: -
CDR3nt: TGTGCCACCAGTGATCGGTCAGGACCTCACCAGACCCAGTACTTC
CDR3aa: CATSDRSGPHQTQYF

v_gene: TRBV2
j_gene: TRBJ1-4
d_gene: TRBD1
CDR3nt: TGTGCCAGCAGGGGACAGTCAACTAATGAAAAACTGTTTTTT
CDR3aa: CASRGQSTNEKLFF

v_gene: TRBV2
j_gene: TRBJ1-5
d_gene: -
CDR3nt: TGTGCCAGCAGTGCACAAGGGAACAATCAGCCCCAGCATTTT
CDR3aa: CASSAQGNNQPQHF

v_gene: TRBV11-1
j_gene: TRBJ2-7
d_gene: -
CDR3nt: TGTGCCAGCAGCTTAGGCCAGGGACGGAACTACGAGCAGTACTTC
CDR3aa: CASSLGQGRNYEQYF

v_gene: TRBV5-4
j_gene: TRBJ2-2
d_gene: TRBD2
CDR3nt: TGTGCCAGCAGCTTGGGAGGGAGGGCGAACACCGGGGAGCTGTTTTTT
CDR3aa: CASSLGGRANTGELFF

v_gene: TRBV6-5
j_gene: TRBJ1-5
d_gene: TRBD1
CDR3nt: TGTGCCAGCAGCCTAATACAGGGGCCTGATCAGCCCCAGCATTTT
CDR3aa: CASSLIQGPDQPQHF

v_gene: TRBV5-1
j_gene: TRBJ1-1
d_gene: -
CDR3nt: TGCGCCAGCAGCTTGCGGCCCGGCACTGAAGCTTTCTTT
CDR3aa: CASSLRPGTEAFF

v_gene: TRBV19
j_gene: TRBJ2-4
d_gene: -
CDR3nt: TGTGCCAGTAGACACCGCCGCCTAGGCGGTAACATTCAGTACTTC
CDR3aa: CASRHRRLGGNIQYF

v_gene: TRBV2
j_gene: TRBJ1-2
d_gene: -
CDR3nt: TGTGCCAGCAGGGGTACACCCTATGGCTACACCTTC
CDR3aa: CASRGTPYGYTF